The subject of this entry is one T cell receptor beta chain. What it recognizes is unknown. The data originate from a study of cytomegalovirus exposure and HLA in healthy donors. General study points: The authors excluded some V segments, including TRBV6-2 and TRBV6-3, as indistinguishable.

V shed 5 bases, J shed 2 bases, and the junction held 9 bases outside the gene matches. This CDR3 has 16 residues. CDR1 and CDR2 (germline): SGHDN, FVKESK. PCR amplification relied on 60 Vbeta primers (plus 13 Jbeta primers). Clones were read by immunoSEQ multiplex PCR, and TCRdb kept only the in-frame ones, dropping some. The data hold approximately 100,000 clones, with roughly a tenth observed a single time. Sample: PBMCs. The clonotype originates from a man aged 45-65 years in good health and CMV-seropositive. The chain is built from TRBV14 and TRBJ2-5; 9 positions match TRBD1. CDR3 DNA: TGTGCCAGCAGCGCTATCGGGACAGGGAGTCAAGAGACCCAGTACTTC. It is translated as CASSAIGTGSQETQYF.